A selection of T cell receptor beta chains follows, all from one sample in a study of blood T cell repertoires in COVID-19. The method was immunoSEQ multiplex PCR; TCRdb's version includes in-frame clones alone and lacks a portion of them. The sample holds fewer than 200,000 clones, over 75% seen once. Sample: peripheral blood. These receptors came from a man aged 45 to 65 with acute or convalescent COVID-19. Both conserved end residues are part of each CDR3. Size is stated for part of the rows, as once, few or many counts, or as a class when the clone is expanded.

TRBV18	NA	CASSPPGTGSEKLFF
TRBV7-8	NA	CASWSSGPPGTYEQYF
TRBV3-1/TRBV3-2	NA	CASSQDSSGRGNEQFF
TRBV27	NA	CASRRGIGANVLTF
TRBV30	NA	CAWSPGTSLAGANVLTF
TRBV6-2/TRBV6-3	NA	CASSYLRPAGEQYF
TRBV27	once	CASSRRPGQDPPTIYEQYF
TRBV7-9	NA	CASSFSGTEETQYF
TRBV5-6	NA	CASRRRALAITDTQYF
TRBV19	NA	CASNTGTGAEGPQHF
TRBV7-9	NA	CASSLKGGPLFF
TRBV27	NA	CASSLNRVTYEQYF
TRBV18	NA	CASSPDSSSYNEQFF
TRBV6-6	few	CASSTQGLEPQHF
TRBV4-2	NA	CASSQVMGQGMQTQYF
TRBV28	NA	CASSLGQAAEAFF
TRBV27	NA	CASSSLRSTGIINYGYTF
TRBV27	NA	CASSPRDRVGSNQPQHF
TRBV28	NA	CASSPIVGADIQYF
TRBV18	NA	CASSPRQGAGGELFF
TRBV21-1	NA	CASRRQGLNQPQHF
TRBV27	NA	CASSFFLREGNEQFF
TRBV10-3	NA	CAISQDRGQTNEKLFF
TRBV18	NA	CASSRRQDPMGSNQPQHF
TRBV7-7	NA	CAQGGLKTSSYNSPLHF
TRBV27	few	CASSLWGLAGVNEQFF
TRBV19	NA	CASGTTGDLTDTQYF
TRBV28	few	CASRVGSSYNSPLHF
TRBV7-9	once	CASSFRTSGNEQFF
TRBV6-2/TRBV6-3	NA	CASSYPLMDRRDIIPSTEAFF
TRBV28	NA	CASTARGLGAGETQYF
TRBV11-2	NA	CASSFRAGVYEQYF
TRBV19	NA	CASSPGTGQNQPQHF
TRBV7-9	NA	CASSLKGAEAFF
TRBV30	NA	CAWNEGGNWRNSPLHF
TRBV11-2	NA	CASSSSSAATPYNEQFF
TRBV19	NA	CASRDRTGQPQHF
TRBV6-5	NA	CASSFAGTVYNSPLHF
TRBV5-1	once	CASSLVQNTGELFF
TRBV5-4	NA	CASSLGGGYGYTF
TRBV28	NA	CASSSGTGLIEQYF
TRBV3-1/TRBV3-2	NA	CASSFTGSNQPQHF
TRBV10-1	NA	CAWREGTSARVNALAKNIQYF
TRBV12-2	NA	CASRFPEITDTQYF
TRBV12-3/TRBV12-4	once	CASSRAGEEKLFF
TRBV19	NA	CASSPGQGYRSIETQYF
TRBV7-2	once	CASSLALGNTIYF
TRBV12-3/TRBV12-4	NA	CASSPGERTQYF
TRBV18	NA	CASSPPRTSGSPRDNEQFF
TRBV7-9	NA	CASSFTGASYEQYF
TRBV3-1/TRBV3-2	NA	CASSQQGARANEKLFF
TRBV11-2	NA	CASSLGADNTEAFF
TRBV7-2	NA	CASSSPPPLAGGRQETQYF
TRBV7-9	once	CASSWQGSGGKLFF